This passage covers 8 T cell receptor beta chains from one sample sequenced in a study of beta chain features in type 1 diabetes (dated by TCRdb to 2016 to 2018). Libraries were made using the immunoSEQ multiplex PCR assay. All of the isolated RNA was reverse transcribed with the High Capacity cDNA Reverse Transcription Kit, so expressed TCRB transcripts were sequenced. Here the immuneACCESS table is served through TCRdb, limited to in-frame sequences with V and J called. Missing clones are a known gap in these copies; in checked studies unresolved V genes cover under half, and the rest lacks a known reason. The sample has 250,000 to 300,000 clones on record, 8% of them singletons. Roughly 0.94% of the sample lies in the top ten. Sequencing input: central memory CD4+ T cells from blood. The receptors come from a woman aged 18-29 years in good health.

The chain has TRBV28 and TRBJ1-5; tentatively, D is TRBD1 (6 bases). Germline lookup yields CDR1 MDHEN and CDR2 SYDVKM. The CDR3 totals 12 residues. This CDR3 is CATGEGDQPQHF. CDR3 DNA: TGTGCAACGGGGGAGGGGGATCAGCCCCAGCATTTT. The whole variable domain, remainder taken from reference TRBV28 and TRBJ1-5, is DVKVTQSSRYLVKRTGEKVFLECVQDMDHENMFWYRQDPGLGLRLIYFSYDVKMKEKGDIPEGYSVSREKKERFSLILESASTNQTSMYLCATGEGDQPQHFGDGTRLSIL.

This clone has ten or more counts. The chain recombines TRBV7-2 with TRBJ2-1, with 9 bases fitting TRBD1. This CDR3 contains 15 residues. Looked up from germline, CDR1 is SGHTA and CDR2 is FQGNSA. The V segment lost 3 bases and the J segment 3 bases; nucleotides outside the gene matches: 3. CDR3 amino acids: CASSFTGGIYNEQFF. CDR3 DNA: TGTGCCAGCAGCTTTACAGGGGGCATCTACAATGAGCAGTTCTTC.

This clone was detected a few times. Written as DNA, the CDR3 is TGTGCCAGCAGTTATGCGAGCGGGGGAGGGCCCGGGGAGCTGTTTTTT. It encodes CASSYASGGGPGELFF. This chain connects TRBV6-6 to TRBJ2-2; 8 positions agree with TRBD2. The germline V gene has CDR1 MNHNY and CDR2 SVGAGI (reference sequence). The CDR3 is made up of 16 amino acids. The trim removed 3 bases at V and 6 bases at J, leaving 9 bases unmatched.

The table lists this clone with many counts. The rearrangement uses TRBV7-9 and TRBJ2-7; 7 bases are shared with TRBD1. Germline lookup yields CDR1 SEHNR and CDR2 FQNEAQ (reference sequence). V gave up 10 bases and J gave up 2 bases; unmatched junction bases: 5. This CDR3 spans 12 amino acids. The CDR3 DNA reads TGTGCCATAAACAGGGGAACCTACGAGCAGTACTTC. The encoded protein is CAINRGTYEQYF. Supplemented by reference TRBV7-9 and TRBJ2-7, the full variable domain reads DTGVSQNPRHKITKRGQNVTFRCDPISEHNRLYWYRQTLGQGPEFLTYFQNEAQLEKSRLLSDRFSAERPKGSFSTLEIQRTEQGDSAMYLCAINRGTYEQYFGPGTRLTVT.

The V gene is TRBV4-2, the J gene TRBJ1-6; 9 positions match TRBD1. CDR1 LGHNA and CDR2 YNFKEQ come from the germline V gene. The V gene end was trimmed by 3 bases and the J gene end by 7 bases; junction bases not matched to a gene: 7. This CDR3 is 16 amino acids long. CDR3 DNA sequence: TGTGCCAGCAGCCAGATTACCGGGACAGGGAATTCACCCCTCCACTTT. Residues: CASSQITGTGNSPLHF.

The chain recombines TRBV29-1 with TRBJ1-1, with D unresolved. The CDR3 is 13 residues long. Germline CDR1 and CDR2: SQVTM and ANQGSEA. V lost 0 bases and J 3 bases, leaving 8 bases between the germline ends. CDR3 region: CSVEDQGHTEAFF. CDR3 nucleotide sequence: TGCAGCGTTGAAGATCAAGGGCACACTGAAGCTTTCTTT.

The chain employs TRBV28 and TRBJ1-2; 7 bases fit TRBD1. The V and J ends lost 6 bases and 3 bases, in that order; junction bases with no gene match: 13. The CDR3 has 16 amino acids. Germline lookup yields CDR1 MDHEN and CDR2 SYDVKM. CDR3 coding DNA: TGTGCCAGCAGCCCCCCCGACAGGGCAAATCACTATGGCTACACCTTC. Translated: CASSPPDRANHYGYTF.

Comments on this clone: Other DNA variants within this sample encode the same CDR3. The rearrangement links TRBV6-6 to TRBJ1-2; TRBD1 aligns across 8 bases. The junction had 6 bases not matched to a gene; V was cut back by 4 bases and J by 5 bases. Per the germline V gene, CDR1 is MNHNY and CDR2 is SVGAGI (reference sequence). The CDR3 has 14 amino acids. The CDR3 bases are TGTGCCAGCAGTTCCACGGGACAGGCATATGGCTACACCTTC. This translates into CASSSTGQAYGYTF.